These T cell receptor beta chains were read from a single sample in a study of early T cells in non-severe SARS-CoV-2 infection. TCRdb re-analysed the 5' RACE reads in MiXCR, keeping a single row per CDR3 protein. The table lists tens of thousands of distinct CDR3 sequences, roughly 4% of them singletons. Sequenced sample: whole blood. These receptors were taken from an adult who was a healthcare worker with PCR-confirmed SARS-CoV-2 infection or an uninfected control (not recorded which). Both conserved end residues are part of each CDR3. D genes are given only for firm matches. Size is omitted from some rows. Given values are once, few, many or a class for expanded clones.

TRBJ2-1 TRBV6-2/TRBV6-3 - TRBD2 CASSYRRAGGGNEQFF TGTGCCAGCAGTTACCGGAGGGCGGGAGGAGGGAATGAGCAGTTCTTC
TRBJ2-3 TRBV7-6 many TRBD1 CASSLRQGLSTDTQYF TGTGCCAGCAGCTTACGACAGGGATTAAGCACAGATACGCAGTATTTT
TRBJ1-3 TRBV2 many - CASSVTQFSSGNTIYF TGTGCCAGCAGCGTGACTCAATTTTCGTCTGGAAACACCATATATTTT
TRBJ2-1 TRBV11-2 many TRBD2 CASSLAPASGLRFF TGTGCCAGCAGCTTGGCCCCGGCTAGCGGCCTGAGGTTCTTC
TRBJ1-6 TRBV14 many - CASSQGGRTPLHF TGTGCCAGCAGCCAAGGGGGGAGAACACCCCTCCACTTT
TRBJ2-1 TRBV20-1 many - CSATRESANEQFF TGCAGTGCTACTCGGGAGTCTGCAAATGAGCAGTTCTTC
TRBJ2-1 TRBV5-4 many - CASSFLKTYNEQFF TGTGCCAGCAGCTTCCTTAAAACCTACAATGAGCAGTTCTTC
TRBJ2-6 TRBV5-5 few - CASSFADSGANVLTF TGTGCCAGCAGCTTCGCAGACTCTGGGGCCAACGTCCTGACTTTC
TRBJ2-2 TRBV12-3/TRBV12-4 many - CASSLKAGVTGELFF TGTGCCAGCAGTTTAAAGGCAGGGGTAACCGGGGAGCTGTTTTTT
TRBJ2-1 TRBV2 many TRBD2 CASSRRLANNEQFF TGTGCCAGCAGTCGTAGACTAGCAAACAATGAGCAGTTCTTC
TRBJ1-6 TRBV20-1 many TRBD1 CSARNAGTAYNSPLHF TGCAGTGCTAGAAACGCCGGGACAGCTTATAATTCACCCCTCCACTTT
TRBJ2-1 TRBV11-2 - - CASSLIRKRGEQFF TGTGCCAGCAGCCTCATCAGGAAAAGGGGTGAGCAGTTCTTC